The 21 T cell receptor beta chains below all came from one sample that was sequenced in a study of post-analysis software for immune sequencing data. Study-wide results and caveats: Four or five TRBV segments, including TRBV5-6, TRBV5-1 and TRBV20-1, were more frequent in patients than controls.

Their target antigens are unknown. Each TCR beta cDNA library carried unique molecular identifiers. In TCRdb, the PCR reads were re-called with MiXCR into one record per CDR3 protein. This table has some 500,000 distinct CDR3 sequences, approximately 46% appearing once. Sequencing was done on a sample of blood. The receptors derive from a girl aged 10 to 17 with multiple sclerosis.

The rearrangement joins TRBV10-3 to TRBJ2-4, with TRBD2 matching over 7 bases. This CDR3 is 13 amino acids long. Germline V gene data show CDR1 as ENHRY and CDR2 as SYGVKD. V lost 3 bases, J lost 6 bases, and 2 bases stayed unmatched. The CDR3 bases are TGTGCCATCAGTGACGGGGGGAGAAACATTCAGTACTTC. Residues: CAISDGGRNIQYF.

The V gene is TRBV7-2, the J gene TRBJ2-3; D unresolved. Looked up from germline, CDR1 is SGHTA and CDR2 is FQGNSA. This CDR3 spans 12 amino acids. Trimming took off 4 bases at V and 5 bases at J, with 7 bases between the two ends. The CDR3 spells CASSSYLDTQYF. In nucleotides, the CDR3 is TGTGCCAGCAGCTCTTATCTAGATACGCAGTATTTT.

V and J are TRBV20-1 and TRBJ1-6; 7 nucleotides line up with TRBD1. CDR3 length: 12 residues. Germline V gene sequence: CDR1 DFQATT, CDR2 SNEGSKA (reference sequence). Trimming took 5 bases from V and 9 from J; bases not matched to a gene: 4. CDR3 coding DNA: TGCAGTGCTGGTCGACAGGGTTCACCCCTCCACTTT. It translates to CSAGRQGSPLHF.

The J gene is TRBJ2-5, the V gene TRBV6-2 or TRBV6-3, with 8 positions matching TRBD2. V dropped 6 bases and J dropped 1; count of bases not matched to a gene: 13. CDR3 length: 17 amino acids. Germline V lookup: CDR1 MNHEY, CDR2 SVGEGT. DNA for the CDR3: TGTGCCAGCAGCCCGATCCGCCGGGGGGGGCTCCAAGAGACCCAGTACTTC. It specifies CASSPIRRGGLQETQYF.

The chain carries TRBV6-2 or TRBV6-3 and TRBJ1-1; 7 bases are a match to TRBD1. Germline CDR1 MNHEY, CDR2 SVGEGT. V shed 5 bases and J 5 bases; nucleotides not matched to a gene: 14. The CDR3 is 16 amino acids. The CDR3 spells CASSHIDRVGETEAFF. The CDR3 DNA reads TGTGCCAGCAGTCATATCGACAGGGTGGGAGAGACTGAAGCTTTCTTT.

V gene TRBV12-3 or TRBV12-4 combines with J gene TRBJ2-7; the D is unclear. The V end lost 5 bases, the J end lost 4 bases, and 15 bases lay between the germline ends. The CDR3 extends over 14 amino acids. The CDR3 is CASSPFVRRYEQYF. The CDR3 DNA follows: TGTGCCAGCAGTCCCTTCGTAAGAAGATACGAGCAGTACTTC.

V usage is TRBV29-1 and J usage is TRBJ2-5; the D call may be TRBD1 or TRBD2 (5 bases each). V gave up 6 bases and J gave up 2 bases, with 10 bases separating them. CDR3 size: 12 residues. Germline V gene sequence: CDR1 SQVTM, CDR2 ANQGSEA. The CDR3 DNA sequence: TGCAGCGTGGGACGGACTCAAGAGACCCAGTACTTC. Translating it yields CSVGRTQETQYF.

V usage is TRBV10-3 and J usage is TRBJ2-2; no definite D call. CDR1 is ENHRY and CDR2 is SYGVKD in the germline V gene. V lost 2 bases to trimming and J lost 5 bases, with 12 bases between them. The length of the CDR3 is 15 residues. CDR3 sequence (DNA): TGTGCCATCAGTGAGGGTTCCCTCTGGACCGGGGAGCTGTTTTTT. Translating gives CAISEGSLWTGELFF.

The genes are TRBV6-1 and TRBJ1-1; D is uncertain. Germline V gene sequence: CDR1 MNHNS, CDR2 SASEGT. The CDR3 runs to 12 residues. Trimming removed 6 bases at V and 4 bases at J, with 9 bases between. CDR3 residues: CASSEPLTEAFF. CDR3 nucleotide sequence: TGTGCCAGCAGCGAACCTCTCACTGAAGCTTTCTTT.

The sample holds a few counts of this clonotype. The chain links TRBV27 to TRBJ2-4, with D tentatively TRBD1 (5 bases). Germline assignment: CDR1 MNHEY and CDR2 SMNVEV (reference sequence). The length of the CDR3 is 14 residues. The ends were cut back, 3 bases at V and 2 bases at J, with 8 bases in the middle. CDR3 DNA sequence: TGTGCCAGCAGTTTCCAGGGTTCCAAAAACATTCAGTACTTC. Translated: CASSFQGSKNIQYF.

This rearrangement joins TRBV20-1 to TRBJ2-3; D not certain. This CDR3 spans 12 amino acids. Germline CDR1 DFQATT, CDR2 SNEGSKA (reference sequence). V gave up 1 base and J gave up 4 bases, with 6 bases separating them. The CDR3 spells CSARGSPDTQYF. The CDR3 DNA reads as TGCAGTGCTAGAGGGTCACCAGATACGCAGTATTTT.

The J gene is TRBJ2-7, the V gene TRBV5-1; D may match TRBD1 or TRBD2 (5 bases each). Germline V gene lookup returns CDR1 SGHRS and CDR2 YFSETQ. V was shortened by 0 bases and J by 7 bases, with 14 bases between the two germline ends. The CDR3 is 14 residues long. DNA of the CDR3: TGCGCCAGCAGCTTGGGACTGGGACCCGGAGAGCAGTACTTC. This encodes CASSLGLGPGEQYF.

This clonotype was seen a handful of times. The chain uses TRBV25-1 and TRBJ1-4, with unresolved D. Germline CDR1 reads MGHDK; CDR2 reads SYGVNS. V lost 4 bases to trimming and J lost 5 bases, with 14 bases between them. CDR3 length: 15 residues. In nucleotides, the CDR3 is TGTGCCAGCAGTGCCCGGATCGACCCAAATGAAAAACTGTTTTTT. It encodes CASSARIDPNEKLFF. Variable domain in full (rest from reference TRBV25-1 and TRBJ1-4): EADIYQTPRYLVIGTGKKITLECSQTMGHDKMYWYQQDPGMELHLIHYSYGVNSTEKGDLSSESTVSRIRTEHFPLTLESARPSHTSQYLCASSARIDPNEKLFFGSGTQLSVL.

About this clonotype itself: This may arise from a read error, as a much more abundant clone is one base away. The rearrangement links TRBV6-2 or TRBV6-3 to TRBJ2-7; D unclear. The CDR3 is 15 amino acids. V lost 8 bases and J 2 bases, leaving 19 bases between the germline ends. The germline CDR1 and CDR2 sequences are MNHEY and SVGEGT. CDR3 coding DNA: TGTGCCAGCGCCAGAGCAGATGACGGACCCTACGAGCAGTACTTC. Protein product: CASARADDGPYEQYF.

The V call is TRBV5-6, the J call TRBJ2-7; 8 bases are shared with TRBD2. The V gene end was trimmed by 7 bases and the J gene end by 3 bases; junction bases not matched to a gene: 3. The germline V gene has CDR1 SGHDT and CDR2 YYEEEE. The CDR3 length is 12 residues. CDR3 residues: CASSGGVYEQYF. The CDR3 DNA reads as TGTGCCAGCTCCGGGGGGGTCTACGAGCAGTACTTC.

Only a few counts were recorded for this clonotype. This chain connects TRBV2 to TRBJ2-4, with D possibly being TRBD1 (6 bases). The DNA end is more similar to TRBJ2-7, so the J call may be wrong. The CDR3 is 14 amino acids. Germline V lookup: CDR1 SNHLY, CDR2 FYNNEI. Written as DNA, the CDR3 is TGTGCCAGCAGTGGTCAGGGGATAACATACGAGCAGTACTTC. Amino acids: CASSGQGITYEQYF.

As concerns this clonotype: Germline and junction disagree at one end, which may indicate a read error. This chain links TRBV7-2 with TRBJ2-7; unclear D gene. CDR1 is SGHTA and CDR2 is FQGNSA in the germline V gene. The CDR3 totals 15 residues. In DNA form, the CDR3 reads TGCGCCGGCAGCTTATCCGTCATGAGCTCCTACGAGCAGTACTTC. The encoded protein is CAGSLSVMSSYEQYF.

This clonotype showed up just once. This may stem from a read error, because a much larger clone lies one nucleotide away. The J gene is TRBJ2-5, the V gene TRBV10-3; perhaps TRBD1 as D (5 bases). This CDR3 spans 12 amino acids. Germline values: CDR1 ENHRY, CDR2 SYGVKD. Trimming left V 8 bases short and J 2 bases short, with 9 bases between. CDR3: CAIGATQETQYF. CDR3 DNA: TGTGCCATCGGGGCTACACAAGAGACCCAGTACTTC.

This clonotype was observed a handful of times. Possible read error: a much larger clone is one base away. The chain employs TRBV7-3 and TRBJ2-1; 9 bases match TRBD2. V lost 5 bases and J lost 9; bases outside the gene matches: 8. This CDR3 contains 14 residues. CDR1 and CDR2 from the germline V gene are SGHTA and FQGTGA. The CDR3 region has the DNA TGTGCCAGCAGCCCCGGGACTAGCTTCACTGAGCAGTTCTTC. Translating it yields CASSPGTSFTEQFF.

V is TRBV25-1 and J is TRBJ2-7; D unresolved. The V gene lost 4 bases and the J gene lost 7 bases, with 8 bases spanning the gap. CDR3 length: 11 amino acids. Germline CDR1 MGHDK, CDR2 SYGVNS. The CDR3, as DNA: TGTGCCAGCAGTGTACGAGGAGAGCAGTACTTC. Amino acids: CASSVRGEQYF.

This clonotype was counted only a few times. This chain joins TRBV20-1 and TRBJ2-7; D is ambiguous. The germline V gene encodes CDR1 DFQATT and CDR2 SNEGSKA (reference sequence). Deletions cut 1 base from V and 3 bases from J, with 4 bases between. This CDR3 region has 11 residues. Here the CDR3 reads CSARAGYEQYF. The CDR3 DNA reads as TGCAGTGCTAGAGCCGGCTACGAGCAGTACTTC.